This T cell receptor (beta chain) is from a study of long-term antiretroviral therapy in people with HIV. Survey level was the resolution at which the v3.0 immunoSEQ assay ran. Method: immunoSEQ multiplex PCR; TCRdb's copy keeps in-frame clones and lacks some. The sample has some 25,000 clones, 88% seen once. CDR1 and CDR2 from the germline V gene are SGHNT and YYREEE (reference sequence). Trimming took 2 bases from V and 10 from J, leaving 13 bases between them. CDR3 length: 13 residues. The source is a man aged 30-40 years with HIV. The chain couples TRBV5-4 to TRBJ2-1; a weak D match, TRBD2 (6 bases). Here the sequenced sample was unsorted PBMCs, taken about 4.3 years after starting antiretroviral therapy. DNA for the CDR3: TGTGCCAGCAGCTTCGGAGGGAAGAGGGAGCAGTTCTTC. Protein product: CASSFGGKREQFF.